Following are 30 T cell receptor beta chains from one sample sequenced in a study of breast tumors, draining lymph nodes, adjacent tissues. A single record per CDR3 protein comes from TCRdb applying MiXCR to the multiplex PCR reads. The sample has about 21,000 distinct CDR3 sequences; roughly 50% are singletons. The sample comprised breast tumor tissue. The source is a female donor with breast cancer. Some clones in this sample may be carry-over from other donors' samples.

Sample share makes this clonotype medium-sized. This sequence joins TRBV29-1 and TRBJ2-7, with 9 bases lining up with TRBD1. Unmatched junction bases numbered 5, after V lost 6 bases and J lost 5 bases. The CDR3 consists of 12 residues. Germline V gives CDR1 SQVTM, CDR2 ANQGSEA. CDR3 residues: CSVEQGAHEQYF. CDR3 bases: TGCAGCGTCGAACAGGGGGCCCACGAGCAGTACTTC.

This clonotype was seen a single time. The rearrangement links TRBV5-1 to TRBJ2-1; TRBD2 matches at 14 bases. Germline CDR1 reads SGHRS; CDR2 reads YFSETQ. Trimming at V came to 0 bases and at J to 9 bases, leaving 2 bases not matched to a gene. The CDR3 length is 15 residues. For the CDR3, the DNA is TGCGCCAGCAGCTTGGGACTAGCGGGAGGGGCTGAGCAGTTCTTC. Protein: CASSLGLAGGAEQFF.

This clonotype has a count of ten or more. The chain uses TRBV18 and TRBJ2-3, with D possibly being TRBD2 (5 bases). The length of the CDR3 is 15 residues. Germline V CDR1 and CDR2: KGHSH, LQKENI. V shed 6 bases and J shed 2 bases, with 15 bases lying between them. CDR3 coding DNA: TGTGCCAGCTCGTTCCGGGATCCGCACACAGATACGCAGTATTTT. It encodes CASSFRDPHTDTQYF.

In this sample, this clonotype turned up many times. This chain's CDR3 is CASSEWGGASIGFF. Written as DNA, the CDR3 is TGTGCCAGCAGTGAATGGGGCGGGGCCTCGATAGGTTTCTTT. This chain uses TRBV25-1 with TRBJ1-1; the D gene is possibly TRBD1 (5 bases). Trimming removed 1 base from V and 13 bases from J, with 19 bases in between. Germline assignment: CDR1 MGHDK and CDR2 SYGVNS. The CDR3 has 14 amino acids.

This clonotype rates as medium-sized (0.01 to 0.1%). The rearrangement uses TRBV18 and TRBJ2-1, with TRBD2 as a possible D gene (6 bases). Germline values: CDR1 KGHSH, CDR2 LQKENI. The CDR3 is 15 residues long. V lost 6 bases and J lost 7, with 19 bases in between. For the CDR3, the DNA is TGTGCCAGCTCCTCGCGGGACGGCCTTAAGAATGAGCAGTTCTTC. The encoded protein is CASSSRDGLKNEQFF. Filled out from reference TRBV18 and TRBJ2-1, the complete variable domain reads NAGVMQNPRHLVRRRGQEARLRCSPMKGHSHVYWYRQLPEEGLKFMVYLQKENIIDESGMPKERFSAEFPKEGPSILRIQQVVRGDSAAYFCASSSRDGLKNEQFFGPGTRLTVL.

This clonotype was picked up many times. V usage is TRBV20-1 and J usage is TRBJ2-1; a possible D gene is TRBD1 (6 bases). The V gene lost 3 bases and the J gene lost 7 bases, with 19 bases spanning the gap. Looked up from germline, CDR1 is DFQATT and CDR2 is SNEGSKA (reference sequence). This CDR3 has 15 amino acids. The CDR3 loop reads CSARSGQGIWNEQFF. In DNA, the CDR3 is TGCAGTGCTAGGAGCGGCCAGGGGATTTGGAATGAGCAGTTCTTC.

Details on this clonotype: The junction shows a germline mismatch at one end, possibly a read error. The chain recombines TRBV20-1 with TRBJ1-6; D gene uncertain. From germline, CDR1 is DFQATT and CDR2 SNEGSKA (reference sequence). This CDR3 is built from 12 residues. CDR3 loop: CSARAANSLPYF. CDR3 DNA: TGCAGTGCTAGAGCGGCTAATTCACTCCCCTACTTT.

This clonotype was seen ten or more times. This may arise from a read error, as a much more abundant clone is one base away. The chain combines TRBV5-4 with TRBJ2-6; D tentatively reads TRBD1 or TRBD2 (5 bases each). V lost 4 bases and J 0 bases, leaving 17 bases between the germline ends. This CDR3 is built from 18 residues. The V gene's germline CDR1 is SGHNT and CDR2 YYREEE (reference sequence). The CDR3 here is CASSRPGPTLSGANVLTF. In DNA form, the CDR3 reads TGTGCCAGCAGCAGGCCGGGACCGACTCTCTCTGGGGCCAACGTCCTGACTTTC.

This clonotype is labeled medium-sized. V and J are TRBV2 and TRBJ2-5; possibly TRBD2 for D (6 bases). Between the trimmed V and J ends, which lost 7 bases and 7 bases, there was a span of 22 bases. Germline V CDR1 and CDR2: SNHLY, FYNNEI. The CDR3 is made up of 15 amino acids. CDR3 coding DNA: TGTGCCAGCACCTCGCGGCGGGGCCAATCTCGGACCCAGTACTTC. This encodes CASTSRRGQSRTQYF.

With regard to this clonotype: At one end the junction does not follow the germline gene, possibly because of a read error. This chain joins TRBV20-1 and TRBJ2-1; TRBD1 matches 7 bases. The CDR3 is made up of 12 amino acids. CDR1 DFQATT and CDR2 SNEGSKA come from the germline V gene (reference sequence). The CDR3 region has the DNA TGCAGCGCAAGGGGGCTCCACAATGAGCCGTTCTTC. This encodes CSARGLHNEPFF.

This clonotype was picked up a small number of times. CDR3 bases: TGTGCCATCAGCAACAGGGGTACAGATACGCAGTATTTT. It is translated as CAISNRGTDTQYF. The chain links TRBV10-3 to TRBJ2-3; 7 nucleotides align to TRBD1. Per germline, CDR1 ENHRY and CDR2 SYGVKD. J lost 3 bases, V lost 6 bases, and 3 bases had no gene match. The CDR3 has 13 residues.

Points on this clonotype: One end of the junction does not line up with germline, which may come from a read error. The chain uses TRBV20-1 and TRBJ2-7; no firm D call. From germline, CDR1 is DFQATT and CDR2 SNEGSKA (reference sequence). CDR3 size: 14 residues. The CDR3 spells CSAKVSQVTHEQHF. CDR3 DNA: TGCAGTGCTAAGGTCTCCCAAGTAACCCACGAGCAGCACTTT.

The rearrangement uses TRBV11-2 and TRBJ1-2; D unclear. In germline, CDR1 is SGHAT, CDR2 FQNNGV. The CDR3 length is 13 residues. Trimming cost V 3 bases and J 4 bases, with 9 bases left between them. The CDR3 sequence: CASSFEDGYGYTF. CDR3 nucleotides: TGTGCCAGCAGCTTTGAGGACGGCTATGGCTACACCTTC.

In its sample, this clonotype was seen many times. The chain joins TRBV9 to TRBJ2-1; 9 bases are a match to TRBD2. The V and J ends lost 0 bases and 0 bases, in that order; junction bases with no gene match: 4. The CDR3 runs to 17 residues. The germline V gene encodes CDR1 SGDLS and CDR2 YYNGEE. The CDR3 loop is CASSVAVSGSSYNEQFF. The DNA for the CDR3 is TGTGCCAGCAGCGTAGCGGTTAGCGGGAGCTCCTACAATGAGCAGTTCTTC. The whole variable domain, filled in from reference TRBV9 and TRBJ2-1, reads DSGVTQTPKHLITATGQRVTLRCSPRSGDLSVYWYQQSLDQGLQFLIQYYNGEERAKGNILERFSAQQFPDLHSELNLSSLELGDSALYFCASSVAVSGSSYNEQFFGPGTRLTVL.

The chain has TRBV20-1 and TRBJ2-7; D is unresolved. V lost 1 base and J lost 6, with 10 bases in between. The CDR3 length is 12 residues. Germline CDR1 DFQATT, CDR2 SNEGSKA (reference sequence). The CDR3 loop is CSARGGPSEQYF. CDR3 DNA sequence: TGCAGTGCTAGAGGGGGTCCGAGCGAGCAGTACTTC.

A word on this clonotype: A read error may produce the germline difference seen at one junction end. The chain has TRBV7-2 and TRBJ1-6, with a tentative D call TRBD1 (5 bases). Germline V lookup: CDR1 SGHTA, CDR2 FQGNSA. The CDR3 length is 13 residues. The CDR3 loop is CASSLEKGSALHF. CDR3 nucleotides: TGCGCCAGCAGCTTGGAGAAGGGGTCGGCCCTCCACTTT. Together with reference TRBV7-2 and TRBJ1-6, the CDR3 gives the full variable domain: GAGVSQSPSNKVTEKGKDVELRCDPISGHTALYWYRQSLGQGLEFLIYFQGNSAPDKSGLPSDRFSAERTGGSVSTLTIQRTQQEDSAVYLCASSLEKGSALHFGNGTRLTVT.

This chain joins TRBV3-2 and TRBJ1-6; TRBD1, the D gene given by the table, was not confirmed from the DNA. TRBV3-2 is shown as a pseudogene. CDR3 length: 14 amino acids. The DNA for the CDR3 is TGTGCCAGCAAAGAGGGGGCGCGGGTTTCACCCCTCCACTTT. Translating gives CASKEGARVSPLHF.

The rearrangement joins TRBV15 to TRBJ2-6, with D possibly TRBD1 on 6 matching bases. The CDR3 sequence is 16 residues long. V was cut by 5 bases and J by 5 bases, with 16 bases left in between. Germline V gives CDR1 LNHNV, CDR2 YYDKDF (reference sequence). CDR3 loop: CATSGFQGLRANVLTF. The CDR3 DNA sequence: TGTGCCACCAGCGGCTTTCAGGGGTTGAGGGCCAACGTCCTGACTTTC.

In this sample, this clonotype turned up many times. The chain employs TRBV28 and TRBJ2-6; tentative D call: TRBD1 (6 bases). From germline, CDR1 is MDHEN and CDR2 SYDVKM. This CDR3 has 18 amino acids. V was trimmed by 6 bases and J by 2 bases, leaving 20 bases between them. This chain's CDR3 is CASSPSGFSGAGANVLTF. Here the CDR3 DNA reads TGTGCCAGCAGCCCTTCGGGGTTCTCAGGGGCTGGGGCCAACGTCCTGACTTTC.

The chain carries TRBV20-1 and TRBJ2-1; no definite D call. Between the trimmed V and J ends, which lost 4 bases and 6 bases, there was a span of 13 bases. The CDR3 runs to 13 residues. The V gene's germline CDR1 is DFQATT and CDR2 SNEGSKA (reference sequence). Here the CDR3 DNA reads TGCAGTGCTAAGTGGCAGAGCACCAATGAGCAGTTCTTC. It codes for CSAKWQSTNEQFF.

Comments on this clonotype: At one end the junction does not follow the germline gene, possibly because of a read error. The genes are TRBV2 and TRBJ2-5, with TRBD1 matching over 7 bases. CDR1 and CDR2 from the germline V gene are SNHLY and FYNNEI. The CDR3 totals 11 residues. Here the CDR3 reads CASSEAMTGLF. CDR3 DNA sequence: TGTGCCAGCAGTGAAGCAATGACAGGGCTCTTC. Using reference TRBV2 and TRBJ2-5 for the parts outside the CDR3, the full variable domain is EPEVTQTPSHQVTQMGQEVILRCVPISNHLYFYWYRQILGQKVEFLVSFYNNEISEKSEIFDDQFSVERPDGSNFTLKIRSTKLEDSAMYFCASSEAMTGLFGPGTRLLVL.

The V call is TRBV29-1, the J call TRBJ2-7; D is perhaps TRBD2 (5 bases). Germline-derived CDR1 and CDR2 are SQVTM and ANQGSEA. V was cut by 5 bases and J by 0 bases, with 8 bases left in between. The CDR3 has 12 residues. CDR3 loop: CSVSEVSYEQYF. In DNA form, the CDR3 reads TGCAGCGTTTCGGAGGTCTCCTACGAGCAGTACTTC.

This sequence joins TRBV20-1 and TRBJ2-7, with 11 bases that match TRBD2. From germline, CDR1 is DFQATT and CDR2 SNEGSKA (reference sequence). The CDR3 length is 14 residues. V was clipped by 6 bases and J by 2 bases; unmatched bases: 6. The CDR3 DNA reads as TGCAGTGCCCCGGTTAGCGGGGGGGCCTACGAGCAGTACTTC. Translation gives CSAPVSGGAYEQYF.

The genes are TRBV4-1 and TRBJ2-7; no definite D call. The CDR3 length is 15 residues. Trimming removed 6 bases at V and 5 bases at J, with 20 bases between. CDR1 is MGHRA, CDR2 YSYEKL, per germline. The CDR3 protein is CASSQIIRSPDEQYF. CDR3 DNA sequence: TGCGCCAGCAGTCAGATAATAAGATCCCCTGACGAGCAGTACTTC.

The chain recombines TRBV7-9 with TRBJ1-4; possible D gene TRBD1, 5 bases. Germline loops: CDR1 SEHNR, CDR2 FQNEAQ (reference sequence). The CDR3 runs to 15 residues. V lost 4 bases, J lost 0 bases, and 9 bases lay in between. CDR3 DNA: TGTGCCAGCAGCTCTAGGGGTACAACTAATGAAAAACTGTTTTTT. Amino acids: CASSSRGTTNEKLFF.

This clonotype occurred many times. A much larger clone sits a single nucleotide away, making a read error possible. This chain uses TRBV12-3 or TRBV12-4 with TRBJ2-7; TRBD1 matches at 8 bases. This CDR3 has 15 residues. With V trimmed by 3 bases and J by 2 bases, 6 bases remained unmatched. The CDR3 DNA follows: TGTGCCAGCAGTTTCGGCGGGACAGGTACCTACGAGCAGTACTTC. This gives the protein CASSFGGTGTYEQYF.

Written as DNA, the CDR3 is TGCGCCAGCAGCCAAGAGAGGACAGCCTATAATTCACCCCTCCACTTT. Encoded protein: CASSQERTAYNSPLHF. V gene TRBV4-3 combines with J gene TRBJ1-6; the D gene is possibly TRBD1 (6 bases). Germline lookup yields CDR1 LGHNA and CDR2 YSLEER. CDR3 length: 16 amino acids. Trimming stripped 0 bases from V and 2 bases from J, with 8 bases between.

The chain couples TRBV7-2 to TRBJ2-7; 10 positions match TRBD1. The germline V gene encodes CDR1 SGHTA and CDR2 FQGNSA. V trimming: 4 bases; J trimming: 4 bases; junction bases outside the gene matches: 10. This CDR3 region has 16 residues. CDR3 in amino acids: CASSSVAGQGKYEQYF. CDR3 nucleotides: TGTGCCAGCAGCTCCGTCGCGGGACAGGGGAAATACGAGCAGTACTTC. The full variable domain, in which reference TRBV7-2 and TRBJ2-7 provide the parts outside the CDR3, is GAGVSQSPSNKVTEKGKDVELRCDPISGHTALYWYRQSLGQGLEFLIYFQGNSAPDKSGLPSDRFSAERTGGSVSTLTIQRTQQEDSAVYLCASSSVAGQGKYEQYFGPGTRLTVT.

At least ten counts were recorded for this clonotype. This chain links TRBV7-9 with TRBJ2-1; 7 bases are shared with TRBD2. V shed 1 base and J 4 bases; nucleotides not matched to a gene: 4. CDR3 length: 15 residues. Germline CDR1 is SEHNR and CDR2 is FQNEAQ (reference sequence). The CDR3 DNA sequence: TGTGCCAGCAGCTTAGATGCGGGAGTTTACAATGAGCAGTTCTTC. Residues: CASSLDAGVYNEQFF.

This chain connects TRBV20-1 to TRBJ2-2; a possible D gene is TRBD2 (7 bases). V lost 0 bases to trimming and J lost 6 bases, with 17 bases between them. The CDR3 is 16 amino acids. CDR1 and CDR2 (germline): DFQATT, SNEGSKA (reference sequence). The CDR3 sequence: CSARELTGGPPGELFF. The CDR3 DNA follows: TGCAGTGCTAGAGAGCTCACGGGGGGCCCCCCCGGGGAGCTGTTTTTT.